Presented here are 29 T cell receptor beta chains from one specimen sequenced in a study of T cell repertoires in cytomegalovirus infection. TCRdb re-called the reads through MiXCR, storing one row per CDR3 protein. The sample includes some 800,000 distinct CDR3 sequences, around a third of them seen just once. Their antigen targets remain unknown. Source: cultured CD8+ T cells from PBMCs, taken from culture after CMV antigen stimulation. These receptors were obtained from a human donor in good health (CMV status not recorded). Some clones in this sample may be carry-over from other donors' samples.

In its sample, this clonotype was seen many times. The chain uses TRBV19 and TRBJ1-5; D is uncertain. Germline values: CDR1 LNHDA, CDR2 SQIVND (reference sequence). V was pared by 3 bases and J by 0 bases, with 6 bases between. CDR3 length: 14 residues. CDR3 sequence (DNA): TGTGCCAGTAGTATCCGGTATAGCAATCAGCCCCAGCATTTT. Its protein product is CASSIRYSNQPQHF.

The chain employs TRBV5-1 and TRBJ2-2; D perhaps matches TRBD2 (6 bases). The CDR3 loop spans 18 amino acids. Germline V gene sequence: CDR1 SGHRS, CDR2 YFSETQ. Trimming left V 1 base short and J 5 bases short, with 21 bases between. The CDR3 nucleotides read TGCGCCAGCAGCTTGTATGGACTAATCACGCCGACAACCGGGGAGCTGTTTTTT. Its translation: CASSLYGLITPTTGELFF.

V is TRBV6-1 and J is TRBJ2-1, with 12 nucleotides matching TRBD2. V was clipped by 6 bases and J by 2 bases; unmatched bases: 5. CDR1 and CDR2 from the germline V gene are MNHNS and SASEGT. CDR3 length: 16 residues. CDR3 residues: CASRASGGAPYNEQFF. The CDR3 coding sequence is TGTGCCAGCAGGGCTAGCGGGGGGGCGCCCTACAATGAGCAGTTCTTC.

V is TRBV6-4 and J is TRBJ2-1; weak D call: TRBD1 (6 bases). CDR3 length: 16 residues. Germline CDR1 is MRHNA and CDR2 is SNTAGT. The V end was cut by 0 bases, the J end by 5 bases, with 14 bases between. The CDR3 DNA sequence: TGTGCCAGCAGTGACTCCATAGGGGGTTGGAACAATGAGCAGTTCTTC. Its translation is CASSDSIGGWNNEQFF.

This clonotype was counted ten times or more. The rearrangement joins TRBV7-9 to TRBJ2-7; D remains ambiguous. Trimming shortened V by 2 bases and J by 0 bases, and 8 bases separated the two germline ends. This CDR3 is 14 amino acids long. CDR1 is SEHNR, CDR2 FQNEAQ, per germline (reference sequence). The CDR3 here is CASSLHIGSYEQYV. CDR3 nucleotides: TGTGCCAGCAGCTTACACATTGGCTCCTACGAGCAGTACGTC.

The sample holds many counts of this clonotype. The genes are TRBV19 and TRBJ1-2; the match to TRBD1 covers 8 bases. The CDR3 extends over 15 amino acids. V shed 3 bases, J shed 1 base, and the junction held 4 bases outside the gene matches. Germline V gene sequence: CDR1 LNHDA, CDR2 SQIVND (reference sequence). CDR3 nucleotide sequence: TGTGCCAGTAGTATGGGACAGGCTCTTAACTATGGCTACACCTTC. The encoded protein is CASSMGQALNYGYTF.

The chain uses TRBV5-6 and TRBJ2-7; 8 nucleotides match TRBD2. Germline trimming cut 2 bases from V and 4 bases from J; bases unmatched to any gene: 8. The CDR3 is made up of 15 amino acids. Germline lookup yields CDR1 SGHDT and CDR2 YYEEEE. CDR3 coding DNA: TGTGCCAGCAGCTTCGAACTAGCGGAGATATACGAGCAGTACGTC. Translating it yields CASSFELAEIYEQYV.

The V gene is TRBV10-3, the J gene TRBJ2-7; D not resolved. Germline V gene sequence: CDR1 ENHRY, CDR2 SYGVKD. V was shortened by 6 bases and J by 2 bases, with 14 bases between the two germline ends. CDR3 length equals 14 residues. Here the CDR3 DNA reads TGTGCCATCAGAACAAGGACGGAAACCTACGAGCAGTACTTC. It is translated as CAIRTRTETYEQYF.

The chain employs TRBV12-3 or TRBV12-4 and TRBJ2-1; perhaps TRBD2 as D (5 bases). The CDR3 loop spans 12 amino acids. Trimming left V 1 base short and J 13 bases short, with 11 bases between. CDR3 region: CASSLGQTIQFF. CDR3 bases: TGTGCCAGCAGTTTAGGGCAGACTATTCAGTTCTTC.

This chain joins TRBV12-3 or TRBV12-4 and TRBJ1-1; TRBD1 aligns across 8 bases. This CDR3 is 15 amino acids long. The ends lost 5 bases at V and 0 bases at J; junction bases unmatched: 5. The CDR3 nucleotides are TGTGCCAGCAGTCAGGGGGCTGTGTTGAACACTGAAGCTTTCTTT. The encoded protein is CASSQGAVLNTEAFF.

This clonotype has just a few counts. The chain is built from TRBV7-9 and TRBJ1-2; D gene unclear. Trimming left V 8 bases short and J 3 bases short, with 13 bases between. The CDR3 length is 13 residues. Germline V gives CDR1 SEHNR, CDR2 FQNEAQ (reference sequence). CDR3 amino acids: CASLRASHYGYTF. Written as DNA, the CDR3 is TGTGCCAGCCTCCGGGCCTCCCACTATGGCTACACCTTC.

This clonotype was recorded many times. The V and J genes are TRBV5-4 and TRBJ1-1; maybe TRBD1 (5 bases). Germline CDR1 is SGHNT and CDR2 is YYREEE (reference sequence). The V end lost 0 bases, the J end lost 1 base, and 7 bases lay between the germline ends. The CDR3 sequence is 14 residues long. As DNA, the CDR3 is TGTGCCAGCAGCTTGGATGGGGGGAACACTGAAGCTTTCTTT. Translated: CASSLDGGNTEAFF. Drawing the rest from reference TRBV5-4 and TRBJ1-1, the complete variable domain is ETGVTQSPTHLIKTRGQQVTLRCSSQSGHNTVSWYQQALGQGPQFIFQYYREEENGRGNFPPRFSGLQFPNYSSELNVNALELDDSALYLCASSLDGGNTEAFFGQGTRLTVV.

The chain carries TRBV27 and TRBJ2-1, with 7 bases lining up with TRBD1. Germline V gives CDR1 MNHEY, CDR2 SMNVEV (reference sequence). V lost 0 bases to trimming and J lost 6 bases; unmatched junction nucleotides: 11. This CDR3 spans 17 amino acids. CDR3 sequence (DNA): TGTGCCAGCAGTTTATCCCTCGACAGGGTAGGGAGCAATGAGCAGTTCTTC. Its translation is CASSLSLDRVGSNEQFF.

This clonotype was seen a handful of times. The rearrangement uses TRBV7-9 and TRBJ2-7; D is unresolved. V lost 3 bases and J lost 5, with 8 bases in between. Per germline, CDR1 SEHNR and CDR2 FQNEAQ (reference sequence). This CDR3 spans 12 amino acids. The CDR3 bases are TGTGCCAGCAGCTTTGAGGCCCACGAGCAGTACGTC. Translation gives CASSFEAHEQYV.

This clonotype showed up many times. V gene TRBV7-6 combines with J gene TRBJ2-2, with unresolved D. V was trimmed by 5 bases and J by 3 bases, leaving 4 bases between them. Looked up from germline, CDR1 is SGHVS and CDR2 is FNYEAQ. The CDR3 runs to 12 residues. The CDR3 here is CASSGDTGELFF. The CDR3 nucleotides are TGTGCCAGCAGCGGGGACACCGGGGAGCTGTTTTTT.

The chain uses TRBV7-4 and TRBJ1-2; the match to TRBD1 covers 11 bases. Unmatched junction bases numbered 5, after V lost 3 bases and J lost 5 bases. This CDR3 has 15 residues. The V gene's germline CDR1 is SGHVT and CDR2 SQSDAQ. The CDR3 loop reads CASSLDRGQWYGYTF. Written as DNA, the CDR3 is TGTGCCAGCAGCTTGGACAGGGGGCAATGGTATGGCTACACCTTC.

CDR3 DNA: TGTGCCAGCAGCGAGGGTTGGATTGGGGGCGCGGGCGATGAGCAGTTCTTC. Translation: CASSEGWIGGAGDEQFF. The V call is TRBV9, the J call TRBJ2-1, with D tentatively TRBD1 (6 bases). CDR1 is SGDLS, CDR2 YYNGEE, per germline. The CDR3 extends over 17 amino acids. The V gene lost 3 bases and the J gene lost 8 bases, with 24 bases spanning the gap.

The J gene is TRBJ2-7, the V gene TRBV9, with TRBD1 matching over 7 bases. The CDR3 length is 13 residues. V lost 3 bases, J lost 3 bases, and 3 bases stayed unmatched. Germline assignment: CDR1 SGDLS and CDR2 YYNGEE. DNA for the CDR3: TGTGCCAGCAGCGAGGGACAGCACTACGAGCAGTACTTC. This translates into CASSEGQHYEQYF.

This chain links TRBV12-3 or TRBV12-4 with TRBJ2-1, with 11 bases matching TRBD2. CDR3 length equals 16 residues. Trimming cost V 3 bases and J 3 bases; bases outside gene matches: 4. As DNA, the CDR3 is TGTGCCAGCAGTTTGTTACTAGCGGGGGTCTACAATGAGCAGTTCTTC. The encoded protein is CASSLLLAGVYNEQFF.

CDR3 sequence: CASSLQGWGTEAFF. The CDR3 nucleotides read TGTGCCAGCAGCCTACAGGGATGGGGCACTGAAGCTTTCTTT. V and J are TRBV14 and TRBJ1-1; D possibly corresponds to TRBD1 (6 bases). Germline CDR1 SGHDN, CDR2 FVKESK. The CDR3 totals 14 residues. Trimming stripped 4 bases from V and 4 bases from J, with 13 bases between.

The table lists this clonotype with a few counts. V gene TRBV2 combines with J gene TRBJ2-7, with 7 bases identical to TRBD1. CDR1 and CDR2 from the germline V gene are SNHLY and FYNNEI. This CDR3 has 15 amino acids. The trim removed 2 bases at V and 6 bases at J, leaving 10 bases unmatched. This chain's CDR3 is CASSEWKGASSEQYF. In DNA, the CDR3 is TGTGCCAGCAGTGAATGGAAGGGGGCCTCATCCGAGCAGTACTTC.

A few counts support this clonotype. The chain recombines TRBV27 with TRBJ2-2; 9 bases are a match to TRBD1. The CDR3 sequence is 15 residues long. Germline trimming cut 3 bases from V and 5 bases from J; bases unmatched to any gene: 4. Germline CDR1 MNHEY, CDR2 SMNVEV (reference sequence). CDR3 sequence (DNA): TGTGCCAGCAGTTTTGGGACAGGGTATACCGGGGAGCTGTTTTTT. Its translation is CASSFGTGYTGELFF.

A note on this clonotype: It is likely a read error, because the conserved phenylalanine at the end of the CDR3 is missing. This sequence joins TRBV6-5 and TRBJ2-3; 12 bases match TRBD2. Germline V CDR1 and CDR2: MNHEY, SVGAGI. With 2 bases clipped from V and 4 bases from J, the junction kept 1 base outside the gene matches. The CDR3 extends over 15 amino acids. The CDR3: CASSYLAGGSDTQYL. The DNA of the CDR3 is TGTGCCAGCAGTTACCTAGCGGGGGGGTCAGATACGCAGTATTTA.

A few counts support this clonotype. The rearrangement links TRBV5-6 to TRBJ2-7; weak D call: TRBD2 (7 bases). CDR1 is SGHDT and CDR2 is YYEEEE in the germline V gene. The CDR3 loop spans 14 amino acids. V lost 6 bases, J lost 6 bases, and 19 bases lay in between. CDR3 loop: CASTWEGESGEQYF. The CDR3 DNA reads as TGTGCCAGCACCTGGGAGGGGGAGAGTGGCGAGCAGTACTTC. The full variable domain, rest sourced from reference TRBV5-6 and TRBJ2-7, is DAGVTQSPTHLIKTRGQQVTLRCSPKSGHDTVSWYQQALGQGPQFIFQYYEEEERQRGNFPDRFSGHQFPNYSSELNVNALLLGDSALYLCASTWEGESGEQYFGPGTRLTVT.

This clonotype was found a few times. This chain links TRBV15 with TRBJ1-4, with D perhaps TRBD1 (5 bases). This CDR3 has 12 residues. Germline assignment: CDR1 LNHNV and CDR2 YYDKDF (reference sequence). Trimming took 0 bases from V and 16 from J, leaving 12 bases between them. The CDR3: CATSRETEGPFF. CDR3 in DNA: TGTGCCACCAGCAGAGAAACGGAGGGGCCGTTTTTT. The full variable domain, with the rest looked up from reference TRBV15 and TRBJ1-4, is DAMVIQNPRYQVTQFGKPVTLSCSQTLNHNVMYWYQQKSSQAPKLLFHYYDKDFNNEADTPDNFQSRRPNTSFCFLDIRSPGLGDTAMYLCATSRETEGPFFGSGTQLSVL.

As DNA, the CDR3 is TGTGCCAGCCGAACGTCTTGGACACCGTATGGCTACACCTTC. Its translation: CASRTSWTPYGYTF. The chain links TRBV6-5 to TRBJ1-2; the D gene is possibly TRBD1 (5 bases). This CDR3 spans 14 amino acids. Trimming pared 8 bases from V and 5 bases from J, leaving 18 bases between. CDR1 and CDR2 from the germline V gene are MNHEY and SVGAGI.

This clonotype has a handful of counts. The rearrangement links TRBV7-9 to TRBJ2-3; 8 positions agree with TRBD2. The CDR3 loop spans 18 amino acids. Germline CDR1 SEHNR, CDR2 FQNEAQ (reference sequence). V gave up 1 base and J gave up 0 bases; unmatched junction bases: 9. The CDR3 loop reads CASSLVRRGDPSTDTQYF. The CDR3 DNA reads TGTGCCAGCAGCTTAGTACGGCGGGGGGACCCTAGCACAGATACGCAGTATTTT.

The chain couples TRBV15 to TRBJ2-1, with D unresolved. Trimming stripped 0 bases from V and 9 bases from J, with 6 bases between. The germline CDR1 and CDR2 sequences are LNHNV and YYDKDF (reference sequence). The CDR3 length is 12 residues. The CDR3 here is CATSRDLVEQFF. CDR3 nucleotide sequence: TGTGCCACCAGCAGAGATCTTGTTGAGCAGTTCTTC.

There are a few counts of this clonotype. This chain links TRBV4-2 with TRBJ1-2; D is ambiguous. CDR3 length: 12 amino acids. V was pared by 1 base and J by 13 bases, with 13 bases between. CDR1 and CDR2 (germline): LGHNA, YNFKEQ. DNA for the CDR3: TGTGCCAGCAGCCAAGGTCAGATTGGCCCCACCTTC. This encodes CASSQGQIGPTF.